This T cell receptor (beta chain) was sequenced for a study of blood T cells in healthy people across ages. As for the study in general: About one barcoded beta molecule per two T cells was the capture yield of template switching. General study points: Any changes in expanded clonotypes were possibly confounded, as donor CMV status remained unknown. Naive CD4+ cells and diversity were both higher in long-lived donors than in aged donors. Per million T cells, the diversity of TCR beta decreased roughly linearly as age advanced.

The use of a sample-barcoded 5' primer and a J-beta primer mix characterized a second PCR of roughly 6 to 11 cycles. From the 5' RACE reads, TCRdb called clonotypes with MiXCR, one entry per CDR3 protein. This sample has under 1,000,000 distinct CDR3 sequences, with under 40% found just once. On this clonotype: Its matching antigen is unknown.

The CDR3 runs to 14 residues. V was cut by 2 bases and J by 4 bases, with 11 bases left in between. Germline V CDR1 and CDR2: ENHRY, SYGVKD. This receptor was identified in a man in his late teens or twenties in good health. Sequencing input: blood. This sequence joins TRBV10-3 and TRBJ1-2, with D unresolved. The CDR3 is CAISEAGSVYGYTF. Here the CDR3 DNA reads TGTGCCATCAGTGAGGCGGGAAGCGTCTATGGCTACACCTTC.